Each of the 15 T cell receptor beta chains below was sequenced from the same sample in a study of blood T cell repertoires in COVID-19. TCRdb keeps only in-frame clones here, not all; method: immunoSEQ multiplex PCR. The sample has some 150,000 clones; roughly 90% are singletons. The sequenced sample was PBMCs or T cells enriched from blood (not recorded which). The receptors originated from a woman between 25 and 40 years old with acute COVID-19.

This clone showed up just a few times. The chain is built from TRBV6-1 and TRBJ1-2; perhaps TRBD1 as D (5 bases). The germline CDR1 and CDR2 sequences are MNHNS and SASEGT. V was trimmed by 2 bases and J by 4 bases, leaving 11 bases between them. The CDR3 has 14 amino acids. CDR3 nucleotides: TGTGCCAGCAGTGAAATACAGGAGAGCTATGGCTACACCTTC. This encodes CASSEIQESYGYTF.

The chain has TRBV5-1 and TRBJ1-1; 8 nucleotides line up with TRBD1. CDR3 length: 14 amino acids. The V and J ends lost 4 bases and 5 bases, in that order; junction bases with no gene match: 7. Germline CDR1 SGHRS, CDR2 YFSETQ. CDR3 protein: CASSIGTGDTEAFF. The CDR3 coding sequence is TGCGCCAGCAGCATCGGGACAGGAGATACTGAAGCTTTCTTT.

The chain is built from TRBV6-4 and TRBJ1-1; no clear D gene. The V gene's germline CDR1 is MRHNA and CDR2 SNTAGT. This CDR3 region has 14 residues. V was pared by 0 bases and J by 1 base, with 6 bases between. CDR3 bases: TGTGCCAGCAGTGACTCGGCCTCGAACACTGAAGCTTTCTTT. This gives the protein CASSDSASNTEAFF.

This clone was seen only a few times. V gene TRBV7-3 combines with J gene TRBJ2-3; D call uncertain. From germline, CDR1 is SGHTA and CDR2 FQGTGA. This CDR3 contains 15 residues. V lost 5 bases to trimming and J lost 2 bases, with 14 bases between them. CDR3 sequence (DNA): TGTGCCAGCAGCACCCGAGGCATTCTCACAGATACGCAGTATTTT. Translating gives CASSTRGILTDTQYF.

This chain connects TRBV28 to TRBJ1-1; D is unresolved. This CDR3 contains 16 residues. V was cut by 4 bases and J by 0 bases, with 15 bases left in between. From germline, CDR1 is MDHEN and CDR2 SYDVKM. The CDR3 reads CASSSSGSTVNTEAFF. For the CDR3, the DNA is TGTGCCAGCAGTTCCTCCGGGTCGACCGTGAACACTGAAGCTTTCTTT.

The chain combines TRBV19 with TRBJ1-5; possibly TRBD1 for D (6 bases). The CDR3 is 16 residues long. Germline V gene sequence: CDR1 LNHDA, CDR2 SQIVND (reference sequence). Trimming removed 3 bases at V and 0 bases at J, with 12 bases between. Here the CDR3 DNA reads TGTGCCAGTAGTATCTTCCAGGGGTATAGCAATCAGCCCCAGCATTTT. This sequence encodes CASSIFQGYSNQPQHF. The entire variable domain, with the rest obtained from reference TRBV19 and TRBJ1-5, is as follows: DGGITQSPKYLFRKEGQNVTLSCEQNLNHDAMYWYRQDPGQGLRLIYYSQIVNDFQKGDIAEGYSVSREKKESFPLTVTSAQKNPTAFYLCASSIFQGYSNQPQHFGDGTRLSIL.

This rearrangement joins TRBV27 to TRBJ1-2, with TRBD1 identical over 7 bases. Germline V gene data show CDR1 as MNHEY and CDR2 as SMNVEV (reference sequence). V was pared by 0 bases and J by 1 base, with 5 bases of the junction left unmatched. The CDR3 totals 16 residues. CDR3 nucleotide sequence: TGTGCCAGCAGTTTATCGACAGGGACACTTAACTATGGCTACACCTTC. Protein product: CASSLSTGTLNYGYTF.

This clone was counted a single time. The J gene is TRBJ2-2, the V gene TRBV6-2 or TRBV6-3; no definite D call. The CDR3 covers 15 residues. V was clipped by 6 bases and J by 3 bases, with 14 bases between them. Germline CDR1 is MNHEY and CDR2 is SVGEGT. In nucleotides, the CDR3 is TGTGCCAGCAGCGACCACTCTCGGGACACCGGGGAGCTGTTTTTT. The encoded protein is CASSDHSRDTGELFF.

This clone was seen a single time. The chain has TRBV23-1 and TRBJ1-3; D is perhaps TRBD1 (5 bases). TRBV23-1 is recorded as an ORF, its role being uncertain. This CDR3 is 16 amino acids long. The V end was cut by 6 bases, the J end by 0 bases, with 15 bases between. The DNA for the CDR3 is TGCGCCAGCAGGACGAAGGGGTCTCGCTCTGGAAACACCATATATTTT. This gives the protein CASRTKGSRSGNTIYF.

Here the CDR3 DNA reads TGTGCCAGCAGCCCCGGTACAGGGCGGTACAATGAGCAGTTCTTC. This gives the protein CASSPGTGRYNEQFF. The V gene is TRBV3-1 (or the pseudogene TRBV3-2), the J gene TRBJ2-1; tentative D call: TRBD1 (6 bases). The CDR3 spans 15 residues. The V end was cut by 4 bases, the J end by 4 bases, with 14 bases between. The germline CDR1 and CDR2 sequences are LGHDT and YNNKEL (reference sequence).

The chain is built from TRBV2 and TRBJ1-6; D is uncertain. Germline values: CDR1 SNHLY, CDR2 FYNNEI. With 3 bases removed from V and 6 bases from J, the gap between germline ends came to 15 bases. This CDR3 is built from 16 residues. The CDR3 DNA reads as TGTGCCAGCAGTGACCCGATTGGACTGAGTAATTCACCCCTCCACTTT. Its translation: CASSDPIGLSNSPLHF.

This clone was detected a few times. This sequence joins TRBV3-1 (or the pseudogene TRBV3-2) and TRBJ2-2; the match to TRBD2 covers 11 bases. Germline CDR1 is LGHDT and CDR2 is YNNKEL (reference sequence). J lost 4 bases, V lost 4 bases, and 5 bases had no gene match. The CDR3 loop spans 16 amino acids. The CDR3: CASSRSGRGGTGELFF. CDR3 coding DNA: TGTGCCAGCAGCCGTAGCGGGAGGGGTGGCACCGGGGAGCTGTTTTTT.

The J gene is TRBJ1-2, the V gene TRBV5-1; D is perhaps TRBD1 (5 bases). V was trimmed by 1 base and J by 1 base, leaving 5 bases between them. CDR3 length equals 13 residues. CDR1 and CDR2 from the germline V gene are SGHRS and YFSETQ. The CDR3 is CASSLQGNYGYTF. The CDR3 DNA sequence: TGCGCCAGCAGCTTGCAGGGTAACTATGGCTACACCTTC.

The CDR3 region is CASSLDRGDSPLHF. As DNA, the CDR3 is TGCGCCAGCAGCTTGGACAGGGGGGATTCACCCCTCCACTTT. J is TRBJ1-6 and V is TRBV5-1, with 8 bases matching TRBD1. This CDR3 is 14 amino acids long. Germline V lookup: CDR1 SGHRS, CDR2 YFSETQ. V shed 0 bases, J shed 8 bases, and the junction held 1 base outside the gene matches. Full variable domain (missing parts from reference TRBV5-1 and TRBJ1-6): KAGVTQTPRYLIKTRGQQVTLSCSPISGHRSVSWYQQTPGQGLQFLFEYFSETQRNKGNFPGRFSGRQFSNSRSEMNVSTLELGDSALYLCASSLDRGDSPLHFGNGTRLTVT.

The V gene is TRBV5-6, the J gene TRBJ1-4, with D perhaps TRBD1 (6 bases). Germline CDR1 reads SGHDT; CDR2 reads YYEEEE. The CDR3 is 17 residues long. The V and J ends lost 2 bases and 4 bases respectively, with 18 bases between them. The CDR3 DNA follows: TGTGCCAGCAGCTTAATGGGGACACCCTCACTTAATGAAAAACTGTTTTTT. This sequence encodes CASSLMGTPSLNEKLFF.